This TCR beta chain was found in a study of T cells in tumors after PD-1 blockade. In the study overall: During anti-PD-1 treatment, some patients continued daily vismodegib 150 mg. Tumor samples averaged nearly 27,000 templates (range about 500-99,264) and fewer than 7,500 unique clonotypes.

The same primary tumor site was biopsied both before and after PD-1 blockade. Here immunoSEQ multiplex PCR was the method, and the copy in TCRdb shows in-frame clones only, minus some. The sample includes over 10,000 clones, approximately 63% of them seen just once. This receptor was identified in a human donor with basal cell carcinoma. Sample: tumor tissue, taken before anti-PD-1 treatment.

The CDR3 region is CASSITGGRRTGELFF. The CDR3 nucleotides are TGTGCCAGTAGTATAACAGGAGGGCGTCGAACCGGGGAGCTGTTTTTT. This chain links TRBV19 with TRBJ2-2, with D maybe TRBD2 (6 bases). Germline CDR1 reads LNHDA; CDR2 reads SQIVND (reference sequence). This CDR3 comprises 16 residues. V lost 2 bases and J 5 bases, leaving 15 bases between the germline ends.